The T cell receptor beta chain under discussion was sequenced for a study of blood T cell repertoires in COVID-19 (dated by TCRdb to about 2020). Looking at the study overall: Collaborator samples came from the United States, Italy and Spain and covered acute and convalescent phases of COVID-19. The material from the prospective study consisted of cDNA or gDNA derived from T cells, B-cell-depleted T cells, or PBMCs. The dataset comprised deeply sampled blood TCRbeta repertoires from subjects exposed to, actively infected with, or recovered from COVID-19. The repertoires were released in a freely available public database intended as a resource for research on the immune response to SARS-CoV-2. The samples were drawn from two sources: the first 160 participants of the ongoing ImmuneRACE study, and 1,200 or so subjects contributed by 6 global collaborators. The sample metadata nearly always contained a de-identified subject ID, COVID-19 status, age in years and sex. Where available, HLA class I and class II types were obtained from metadata supplied by the sample provider rather than from assay-based typing.

The immunoSEQ Assay, a bias-controlled multiplex PCR, was used to amplify TCRbeta CDR3 regions from genomic DNA. The original methods were these. The number of nucleated cells in each sample was estimated by amplification of reference gene primers within the assay. To quantify the absolute abundance of each unique TCRbeta CDR3 rearrangement, sequence reads were collapsed and filtered. For each sample, productive Simpson clonality was calculated as the square root of Simpson's diversity index over productive rearrangements. The clones in this table, taken by TCRdb from immuneACCESS, are in-frame only. Not every clone is retained; where verified, under half of the shortfall comes from an unresolved V gene, and the cause of the rest is unknown. V and J calls and clone size are copied from that table; D and trimming were computed from the DNA. For this sample there are roughly 200,000 clones; 81% appear just once. The biggest ten clones account for about 8% of the sample.

CDR3 length: 13 amino acids, cysteine to phenylalanine. The read is trimmed to its CDR3 DNA, 39 bases read in frame from base 1. According to the germline V gene, CDR1 reads SGHVS and CDR2 reads FQNEAQ. Trimming takes 3 bases from V and 1 base from J, and the germline ends sit 6 bases apart. Comment on this clone: Its target antigen remains unknown. Base qualities are not provided; no much larger clone lies one nucleotide away.

Whole blood was collected in K2EDTA tubes by collaborating institutions according to the institutions' own protocols. For TCRbeta analysis, collaborator samples were shipped as frozen whole blood, as isolated PBMCs, or as DNA extracted from either sample type. What the study reported, not specific to this receptor: Clinical and demographic metadata were provided uncurated, with the amount varying by source and participant.

Material for sequencing was peripheral blood. The TCR was taken from a woman of 80 years or more with acute or convalescent COVID-19. Rearrangement joined TRBV7-8 to TRBJ1-1, with TRBD1 perhaps the D gene, on 5 matching bases. The nucleotide sequence reads TGTGCCAGCAGCTTCACAGGGAACACTGAAGCTTTCTTT. Its translation reads: CASSFTGNTEAFF.